This T cell receptor beta chain was identified during a study of shared clonotypes between healthy human individuals. Study at large: The people who gave samples were two women and a few men aged 18 to 49. Study-wide points: Clonotypes not shared had lower generation probabilities than those common to all four donors.

Germline assignment: CDR1 SGHRS and CDR2 YFSETQ. CDR3 length: 14 amino acids. Trimming pared 0 bases from V and 3 bases from J, leaving 9 bases between. Source study methods: ImmunoSEQ only sent back junction sequences with no quality scores, so filtering was done differently. The assay was immunoSEQ multiplex PCR, and TCRdb's table has in-frame clones only and misses some. V and J calls and clone size are as listed in that table; D and trimming were resolved from the DNA. The sample carries 2 million to 3 million clones, 93% recorded once. As for this clone: Its target is not known. Other DNA sequences in the same sample also yield this CDR3.

This TCR was sampled from a man aged 18-30 years in good health. Some clones in this sample may be carry-over from other donors' samples. Sample: naive CD4+ T cells from PBMCs. Subset given: CD45RA+ positively selected. The chain combines TRBV5-1 with TRBJ2-5; weak D call: TRBD2 (5 bases). This CDR3 is CASSLEGSEETQYF. The CDR3 DNA sequence: TGCGCCAGCAGCTTGGAAGGTAGCGAAGAGACCCAGTACTTC.